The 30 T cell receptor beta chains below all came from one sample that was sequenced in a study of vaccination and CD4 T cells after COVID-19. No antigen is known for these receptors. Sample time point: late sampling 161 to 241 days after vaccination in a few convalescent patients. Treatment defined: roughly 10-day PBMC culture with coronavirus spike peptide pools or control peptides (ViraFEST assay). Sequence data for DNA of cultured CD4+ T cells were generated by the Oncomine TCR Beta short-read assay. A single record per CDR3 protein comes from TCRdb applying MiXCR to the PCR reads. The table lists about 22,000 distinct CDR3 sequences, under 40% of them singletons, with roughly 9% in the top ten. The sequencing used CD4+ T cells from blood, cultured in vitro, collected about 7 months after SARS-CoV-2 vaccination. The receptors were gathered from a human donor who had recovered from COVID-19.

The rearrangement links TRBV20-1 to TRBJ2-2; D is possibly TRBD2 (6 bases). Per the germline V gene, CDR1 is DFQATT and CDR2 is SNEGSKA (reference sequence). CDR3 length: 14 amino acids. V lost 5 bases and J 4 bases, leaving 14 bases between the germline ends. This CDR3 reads CSAVSGTVTGELFF. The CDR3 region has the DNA TGCAGTGCTGTGAGTGGGACTGTCACCGGGGAGCTGTTTTTT.

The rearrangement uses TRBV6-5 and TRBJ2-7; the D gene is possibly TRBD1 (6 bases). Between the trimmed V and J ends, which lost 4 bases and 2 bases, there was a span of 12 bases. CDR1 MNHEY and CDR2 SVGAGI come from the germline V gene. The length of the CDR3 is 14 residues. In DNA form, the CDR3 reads TGTGCCAGCAGTTGGGGGCGGTTGACCTACGAGCAGTACTTC. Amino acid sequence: CASSWGRLTYEQYF.

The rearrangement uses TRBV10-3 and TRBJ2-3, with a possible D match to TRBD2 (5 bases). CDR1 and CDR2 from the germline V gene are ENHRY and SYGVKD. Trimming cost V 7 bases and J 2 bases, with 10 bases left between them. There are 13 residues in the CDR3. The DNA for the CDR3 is TGTGCCATCAAGAGCGGTATCACAGATACGCAGTATTTT. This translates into CAIKSGITDTQYF.

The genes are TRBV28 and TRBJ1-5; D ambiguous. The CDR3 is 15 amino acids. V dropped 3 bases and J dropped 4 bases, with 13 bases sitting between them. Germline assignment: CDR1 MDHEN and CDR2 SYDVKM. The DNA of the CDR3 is TGTGCCAGCAGTTTGTGGCCCCCAGGTAATCAGCCCCAGCATTTT. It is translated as CASSLWPPGNQPQHF. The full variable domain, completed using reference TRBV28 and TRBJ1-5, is DVKVTQSSRYLVKRTGEKVFLECVQDMDHENMFWYRQDPGLGLRLIYFSYDVKMKEKGDIPEGYSVSREKKERFSLILESASTNQTSMYLCASSLWPPGNQPQHFGDGTRLSIL.

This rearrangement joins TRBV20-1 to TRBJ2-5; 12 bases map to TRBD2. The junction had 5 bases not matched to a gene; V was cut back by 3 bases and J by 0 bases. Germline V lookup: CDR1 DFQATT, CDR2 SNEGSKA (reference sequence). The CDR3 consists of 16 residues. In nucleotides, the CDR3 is TGCAGTGCTAGGGCTAGCGGGAGGGCGTACCAAGAGACCCAGTACTTC. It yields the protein CSARASGRAYQETQYF.

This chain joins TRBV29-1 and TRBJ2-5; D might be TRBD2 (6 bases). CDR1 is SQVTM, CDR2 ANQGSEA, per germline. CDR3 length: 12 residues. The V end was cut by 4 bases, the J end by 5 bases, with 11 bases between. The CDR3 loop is CSVVSGDETQYF. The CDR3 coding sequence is TGCAGCGTTGTGTCGGGGGATGAGACCCAGTACTTC.

As DNA, the CDR3 is TGTGCCAGCAGTGACCGATGGAGCGCAGATACGCAGTATTTT. Translated: CASSDRWSADTQYF. This chain joins TRBV6-5 and TRBJ2-3, with D hard to call. Germline V gene lookup returns CDR1 MNHEY and CDR2 SVGAGI. Trimming took 5 bases from V and 4 from J, leaving 13 bases between them. The CDR3 contains 14 residues.

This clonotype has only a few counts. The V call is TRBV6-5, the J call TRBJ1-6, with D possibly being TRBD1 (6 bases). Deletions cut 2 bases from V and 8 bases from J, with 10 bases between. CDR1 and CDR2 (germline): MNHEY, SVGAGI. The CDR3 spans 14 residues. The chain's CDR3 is CASSYRQAHSPLHF. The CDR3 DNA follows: TGTGCCAGCAGTTACAGACAGGCCCATTCACCCCTCCACTTT.

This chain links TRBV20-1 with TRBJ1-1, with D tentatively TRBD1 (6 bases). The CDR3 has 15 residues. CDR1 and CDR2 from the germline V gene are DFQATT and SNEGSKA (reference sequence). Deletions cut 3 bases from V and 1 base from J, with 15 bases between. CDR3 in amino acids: CSARGQQGKNTEAFF. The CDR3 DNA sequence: TGCAGTGCTAGGGGTCAACAGGGTAAGAACACTGAAGCTTTCTTT.

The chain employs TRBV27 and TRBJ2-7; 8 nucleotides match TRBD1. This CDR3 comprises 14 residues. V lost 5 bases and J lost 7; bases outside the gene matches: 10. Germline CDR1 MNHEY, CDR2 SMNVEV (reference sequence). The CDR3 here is CASSMAGGLREQYF. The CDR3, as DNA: TGTGCCAGCAGTATGGCAGGGGGCTTGAGGGAGCAGTACTTC.

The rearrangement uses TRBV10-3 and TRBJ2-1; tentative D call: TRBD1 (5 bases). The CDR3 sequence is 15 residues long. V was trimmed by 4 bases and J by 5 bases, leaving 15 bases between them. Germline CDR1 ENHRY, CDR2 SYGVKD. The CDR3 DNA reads TGTGCCATCAGTGGAATGGGGCAAACAGACAATGAGCAGTTCTTC. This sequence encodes CAISGMGQTDNEQFF.

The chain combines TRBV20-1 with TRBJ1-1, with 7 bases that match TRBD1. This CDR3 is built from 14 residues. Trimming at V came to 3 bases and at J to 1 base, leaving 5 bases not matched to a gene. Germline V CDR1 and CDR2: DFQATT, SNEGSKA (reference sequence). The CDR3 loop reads CSASQRGRNTEAFF. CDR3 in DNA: TGCAGTGCTAGCCAAAGGGGGCGGAACACTGAAGCTTTCTTT.

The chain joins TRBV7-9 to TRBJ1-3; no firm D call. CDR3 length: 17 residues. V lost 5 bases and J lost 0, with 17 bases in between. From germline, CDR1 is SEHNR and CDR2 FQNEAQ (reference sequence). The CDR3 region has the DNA TGTGCCAGCAGCCCAGGACTGTCAATTAGCTCTGGAAACACCATATATTTT. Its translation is CASSPGLSISSGNTIYF.

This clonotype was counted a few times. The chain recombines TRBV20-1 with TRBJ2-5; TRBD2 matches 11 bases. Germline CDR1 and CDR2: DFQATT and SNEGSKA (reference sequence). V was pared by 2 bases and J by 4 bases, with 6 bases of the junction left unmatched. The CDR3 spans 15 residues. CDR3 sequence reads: CSARWLAGGGETQYF. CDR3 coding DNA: TGCAGTGCTAGATGGCTAGCGGGAGGTGGAGAGACCCAGTACTTC.

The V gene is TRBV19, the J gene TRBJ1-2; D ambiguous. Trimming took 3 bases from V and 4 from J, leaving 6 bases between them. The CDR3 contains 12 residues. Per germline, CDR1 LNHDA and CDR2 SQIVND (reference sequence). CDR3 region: CASSMPAYGYTF. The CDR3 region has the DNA TGTGCCAGTAGTATGCCCGCCTATGGCTACACCTTC.

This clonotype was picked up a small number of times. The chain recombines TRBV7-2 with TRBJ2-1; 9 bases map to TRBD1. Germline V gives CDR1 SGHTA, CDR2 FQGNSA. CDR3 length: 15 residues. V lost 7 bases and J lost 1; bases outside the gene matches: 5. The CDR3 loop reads CASTQDRGSYNEQFF. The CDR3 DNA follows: TGTGCCAGCACCCAAGACAGGGGGTCCTACAATGAGCAGTTCTTC. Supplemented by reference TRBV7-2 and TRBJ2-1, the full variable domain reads GAGVSQSPSNKVTEKGKDVELRCDPISGHTALYWYRQSLGQGLEFLIYFQGNSAPDKSGLPSDRFSAERTGGSVSTLTIQRTQQEDSAVYLCASTQDRGSYNEQFFGPGTRLTVL.

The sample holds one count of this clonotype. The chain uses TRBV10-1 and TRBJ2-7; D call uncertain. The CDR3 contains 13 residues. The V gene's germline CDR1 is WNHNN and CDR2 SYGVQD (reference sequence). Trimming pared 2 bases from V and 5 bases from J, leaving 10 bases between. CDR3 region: CASSEGLSHEQYF. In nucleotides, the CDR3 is TGCGCCAGCAGTGAGGGTCTTTCCCACGAGCAGTACTTC.

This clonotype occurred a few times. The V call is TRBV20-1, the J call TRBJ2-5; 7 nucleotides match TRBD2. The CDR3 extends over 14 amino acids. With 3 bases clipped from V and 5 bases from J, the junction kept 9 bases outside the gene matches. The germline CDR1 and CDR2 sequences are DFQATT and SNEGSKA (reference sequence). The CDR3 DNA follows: TGCAGTGCTAGTATCGGGGGGAGTGGGGAGACCCAGTACTTC. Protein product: CSASIGGSGETQYF.

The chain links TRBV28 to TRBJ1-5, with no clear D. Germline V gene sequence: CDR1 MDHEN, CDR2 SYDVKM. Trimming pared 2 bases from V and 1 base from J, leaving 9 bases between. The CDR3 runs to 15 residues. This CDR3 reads CASSLLDESNQPQHF. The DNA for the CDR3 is TGTGCCAGCAGTTTACTCGACGAGAGCAATCAGCCCCAGCATTTT.

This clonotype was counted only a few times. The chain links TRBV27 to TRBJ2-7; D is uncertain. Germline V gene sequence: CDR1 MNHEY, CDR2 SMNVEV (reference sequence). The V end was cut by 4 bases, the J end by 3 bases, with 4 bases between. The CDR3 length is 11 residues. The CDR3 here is CASSSNYEQYF. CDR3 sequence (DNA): TGTGCCAGCAGTTCGAACTACGAGCAGTACTTC.

This CDR3 is CASSLRSSGGAYEQYF. The CDR3 bases are TGCGCCAGCAGCTTGAGGTCTAGCGGTGGGGCCTACGAGCAGTACTTC. The gene calls are TRBV5-1 and TRBJ2-7; 7 nucleotides align to TRBD2. Germline lookup yields CDR1 SGHRS and CDR2 YFSETQ. V gave up 1 base and J gave up 2 bases; unmatched junction bases: 9. The CDR3 is 16 residues long.

CDR3 sequence: CASSYSVPLAGGPVGEQYF. The CDR3 DNA reads TGTGCCAGCAGTTACTCCGTTCCCCTAGCGGGAGGGCCCGTTGGCGAGCAGTACTTC. The rearrangement uses TRBV6-5 and TRBJ2-7; TRBD2 matches at 12 bases. The V gene's germline CDR1 is MNHEY and CDR2 SVGAGI. CDR3 length: 19 residues. V lost 0 bases and J lost 6; bases outside the gene matches: 15.

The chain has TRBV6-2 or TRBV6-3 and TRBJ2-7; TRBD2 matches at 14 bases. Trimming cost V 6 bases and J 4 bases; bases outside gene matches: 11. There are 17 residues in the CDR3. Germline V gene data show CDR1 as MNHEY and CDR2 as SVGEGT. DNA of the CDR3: TGTGCCAGCAGCATACAGTCGGGACTAGCGGGGGAGTACGAGCAGTACTTC. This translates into CASSIQSGLAGEYEQYF.

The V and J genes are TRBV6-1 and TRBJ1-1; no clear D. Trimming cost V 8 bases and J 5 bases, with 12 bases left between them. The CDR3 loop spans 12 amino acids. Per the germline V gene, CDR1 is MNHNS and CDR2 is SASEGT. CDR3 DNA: TGTGCCAGCGGCCCCCCCGGAACTGAAGCTTTCTTT. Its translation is CASGPPGTEAFF.

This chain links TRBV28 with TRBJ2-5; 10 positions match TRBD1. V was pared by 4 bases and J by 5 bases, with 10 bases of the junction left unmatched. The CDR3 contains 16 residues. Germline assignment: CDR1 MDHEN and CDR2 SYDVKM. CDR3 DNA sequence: TGTGCCAGCAGTTCTTGGACAGGGGGTGGAGGGGAGACCCAGTACTTC. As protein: CASSSWTGGGGETQYF.

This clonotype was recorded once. CDR3 bases: TGTGCCAGTAGTGGCCGGACTAGCGGGATGGGAGGTGACAATGAGCAGTTCTTC. Amino acids: CASSGRTSGMGGDNEQFF. The gene calls are TRBV19 and TRBJ2-1; 12 bases match TRBD2. Germline assignment: CDR1 LNHDA and CDR2 SQIVND (reference sequence). The V segment lost 5 bases and the J segment 5 bases; nucleotides outside the gene matches: 13. CDR3 length: 18 residues. Supplemented by reference TRBV19 and TRBJ2-1, the full variable domain reads DGGITQSPKYLFRKEGQNVTLSCEQNLNHDAMYWYRQDPGQGLRLIYYSQIVNDFQKGDIAEGYSVSREKKESFPLTVTSAQKNPTAFYLCASSGRTSGMGGDNEQFFGPGTRLTVL.

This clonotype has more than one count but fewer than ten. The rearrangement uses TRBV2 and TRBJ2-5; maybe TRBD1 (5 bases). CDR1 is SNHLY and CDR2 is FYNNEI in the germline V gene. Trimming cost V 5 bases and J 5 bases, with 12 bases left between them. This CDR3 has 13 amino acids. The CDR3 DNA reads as TGTGCCAGCAGTATACAGGTTAGGGAGACCCAGTACTTC. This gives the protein CASSIQVRETQYF.

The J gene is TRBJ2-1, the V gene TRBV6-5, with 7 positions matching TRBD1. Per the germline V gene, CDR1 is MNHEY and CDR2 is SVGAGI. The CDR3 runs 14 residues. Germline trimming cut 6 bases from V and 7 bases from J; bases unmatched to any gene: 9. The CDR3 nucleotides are TGTGCCAGCAGCTCCTCGAGGGGACAGAATGAGCAGTTCTTC. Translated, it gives CASSSSRGQNEQFF.

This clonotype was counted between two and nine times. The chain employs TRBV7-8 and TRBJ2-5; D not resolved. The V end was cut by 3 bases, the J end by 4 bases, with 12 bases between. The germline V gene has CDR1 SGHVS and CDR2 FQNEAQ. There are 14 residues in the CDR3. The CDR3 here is CASSLTAQAETQYF. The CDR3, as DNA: TGTGCCAGCAGCTTGACCGCTCAGGCAGAGACCCAGTACTTC.

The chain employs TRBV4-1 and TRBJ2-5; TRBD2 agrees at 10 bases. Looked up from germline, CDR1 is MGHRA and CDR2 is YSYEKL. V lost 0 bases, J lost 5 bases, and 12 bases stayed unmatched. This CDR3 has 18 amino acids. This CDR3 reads CASSQDSFSAGGAETQYF. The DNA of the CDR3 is TGCGCCAGCAGCCAAGATTCCTTTTCAGCGGGAGGGGCGGAGACCCAGTACTTC.